Below, 19 T cell receptor beta chains from the same sample are listed, as sequenced in a study of blood T cell repertoires in COVID-19. The data were produced by immunoSEQ multiplex PCR, yet TCRdb's version contains in-frame clones alone and is incomplete. The sample holds around 220,000 clones; approximately 80% are singletons and the top ten take around 9.3%. Sequenced input: peripheral blood. Receptors originate from a woman of 80 years or more with acute or convalescent COVID-19.

This clone was recorded a few times. The rearrangement joins TRBV7-3 to TRBJ2-1; the match to TRBD1 covers 11 bases. The V and J ends lost 3 bases and 9 bases, in that order; junction bases with no gene match: 4. The CDR3 totals 14 residues. The germline V gene has CDR1 SGHTA and CDR2 FQGTGA. CDR3 residues: CASSFGDRGAEQFF. CDR3 nucleotides: TGTGCCAGCAGCTTCGGGGACAGGGGGGCTGAGCAGTTCTTC.

Many counts were recorded for this clone. Other DNA sequences in the sample encode the same CDR3. This chain's CDR3 is CASSLTSGPYNEQFF. In nucleotides, the CDR3 is TGTGCCAGCAGTCTCACTAGCGGGCCCTACAATGAGCAGTTCTTC. This rearrangement joins TRBV7-2 to TRBJ2-1; 9 bases are a match to TRBD2. Germline V lookup: CDR1 SGHTA, CDR2 FQGNSA. After removal of 6 bases from V and 2 bases from J, the junction contained 5 bases not matched to a gene. The CDR3 is made up of 15 amino acids.

This clone was counted a few times. The V call is TRBV6-1, the J call TRBJ2-7, with 9 bases that match TRBD1. Unmatched junction bases numbered 8, after V lost 5 bases and J lost 3 bases. There are 15 residues in the CDR3. CDR1 and CDR2 from the germline V gene are MNHNS and SASEGT. Here the CDR3 DNA reads TGTGCCAGCAGTAGGGTCCTGGACAGGGGCTACGAGCAGTACTTC. It codes for CASSRVLDRGYEQYF.

The V and J genes are TRBV5-4 and TRBJ2-5, with 12 bases identical to TRBD2. The CDR3 is made up of 18 amino acids. The V segment lost 4 bases and the J segment 1 base; nucleotides outside the gene matches: 11. CDR1 SGHNT and CDR2 YYREEE come from the germline V gene (reference sequence). The CDR3 protein is CASSTGTSGPSAQETQYF. The CDR3 region has the DNA TGTGCCAGCAGCACCGGGACTAGCGGGCCCTCTGCCCAAGAGACCCAGTACTTC.

This clone was counted ten times or more. The CDR3 protein is CASSYSGLAVSYEQYF. For the CDR3, the DNA is TGTGCCAGCAGTTACTCTGGGCTAGCGGTCTCCTACGAGCAGTACTTC. The chain couples TRBV6-2 or TRBV6-3 to TRBJ2-7, with 7 bases lining up with TRBD2. The CDR3 length is 16 residues. Trimming took 0 bases from V and 0 from J; bases not matched to a gene: 5. Germline loops: CDR1 MNHEY, CDR2 SVGEGT.

The gene calls are TRBV7-2 and TRBJ2-7, with D tentatively TRBD2 (6 bases). The CDR3 length is 14 residues. The germline V and J ends were trimmed by 3 bases and 3 bases, with 12 bases remaining between them. Germline V gene lookup returns CDR1 SGHTA and CDR2 FQGNSA. CDR3 sequence: CASSFWISGYEQYF. The CDR3 bases are TGTGCCAGCAGCTTTTGGATTAGCGGCTACGAGCAGTACTTC. Full variable domain (outside the CDR3, taken from reference TRBV7-2 and TRBJ2-7): GAGVSQSPSNKVTEKGKDVELRCDPISGHTALYWYRQSLGQGLEFLIYFQGNSAPDKSGLPSDRFSAERTGGSVSTLTIQRTQQEDSAVYLCASSFWISGYEQYFGPGTRLTVT.

V is TRBV19 and J is TRBJ1-5; no reliable D call. Germline V gene data show CDR1 as LNHDA and CDR2 as SQIVND (reference sequence). V shed 4 bases and J shed 4 bases, with 8 bases lying between them. This CDR3 is built from 13 residues. CDR3 nucleotides: TGTGCCAGTAGTAAGGAGTGGAATCAGCCCCAGCATTTT. Translating gives CASSKEWNQPQHF. Using reference TRBV19 and TRBJ1-5 for the parts outside the CDR3, the full variable domain is DGGITQSPKYLFRKEGQNVTLSCEQNLNHDAMYWYRQDPGQGLRLIYYSQIVNDFQKGDIAEGYSVSREKKESFPLTVTSAQKNPTAFYLCASSKEWNQPQHFGDGTRLSIL.

This clone was counted once. This chain uses TRBV7-2 with TRBJ2-7; 9 bases map to TRBD2. Germline V lookup: CDR1 SGHTA, CDR2 FQGNSA. CDR3 length: 14 amino acids. V trimming: 8 bases; J trimming: 2 bases; junction bases outside the gene matches: 7. The CDR3 DNA sequence: TGTGCCAGCCGGCAGGCGGGAGGGACCTACGAGCAGTACTTC. The encoded protein is CASRQAGGTYEQYF. Drawing the rest from reference TRBV7-2 and TRBJ2-7, the complete variable domain is GAGVSQSPSNKVTEKGKDVELRCDPISGHTALYWYRQSLGQGLEFLIYFQGNSAPDKSGLPSDRFSAERTGGSVSTLTIQRTQQEDSAVYLCASRQAGGTYEQYFGPGTRLTVT.

The chain has TRBV5-1 and TRBJ1-1, with D uncertain. Per germline, CDR1 SGHRS and CDR2 YFSETQ. This CDR3 region has 14 residues. Trimming took 0 bases from V and 1 from J, leaving 7 bases between them. The CDR3 region is CASSLEAGNTEAFF. DNA of the CDR3: TGCGCCAGCAGCTTGGAGGCGGGGAACACTGAAGCTTTCTTT.

This clone appeared a single time. Other DNA sequences of this sample code for an identical CDR3. The chain employs TRBV6-5 and TRBJ1-1, with D perhaps matching TRBD1 (6 bases). V lost 0 bases to trimming and J lost 10 bases, with 9 bases between them. Germline CDR1 reads MNHEY; CDR2 reads SVGAGI. This CDR3 is 12 amino acids long. The DNA for the CDR3 is TGTGCCAGCAGTTACTCTCAGGGGAGAGCTTTCTTT. Protein: CASSYSQGRAFF.

The genes are TRBV4-2 and TRBJ1-3; the match to TRBD1 covers 7 bases. This CDR3 spans 15 amino acids. Per the germline V gene, CDR1 is LGHNA and CDR2 is YNFKEQ. V was clipped by 4 bases and J by 0 bases; unmatched bases: 3. The CDR3 here is CASSLGTASGNTIYF. The CDR3 DNA follows: TGTGCCAGCAGCCTAGGGACAGCCTCTGGAAACACCATATATTTT.

J is TRBJ2-3 and V is TRBV5-4; D might be TRBD2 (6 bases). V was cut by 4 bases and J by 0 bases, with 15 bases left in between. Germline V gene lookup returns CDR1 SGHNT and CDR2 YYREEE (reference sequence). This CDR3 has 16 residues. CDR3 sequence: CASSGGTAPSTDTQYF. The CDR3 nucleotides are TGTGCCAGCAGCGGGGGGACTGCACCTAGCACAGATACGCAGTATTTT.

The chain carries TRBV7-8 and TRBJ2-2; the match to TRBD2 covers 10 bases. Per germline, CDR1 SGHVS and CDR2 FQNEAQ. The CDR3 is made up of 16 amino acids. V trimming: 0 bases; J trimming: 7 bases; junction bases outside the gene matches: 5. CDR3 amino acids: CASSLASGGAHGELFF. The CDR3 DNA sequence: TGTGCCAGCAGCTTAGCAAGCGGGGGGGCCCACGGGGAGCTGTTTTTT.

The V call is TRBV4-3, the J call TRBJ1-3; 10 bases fit TRBD1. The CDR3 length is 15 residues. Trimming at V came to 1 base and at J to 8 bases, leaving 5 bases not matched to a gene. CDR1 LGHNA and CDR2 YSLEER come from the germline V gene. The CDR3 region has the DNA TGCGCCAGCAGCCAAGGACAGGGGGCCTGGGACACCATATATTTT. Translating gives CASSQGQGAWDTIYF.

V is TRBV4-1 and J is TRBJ2-7, with 7 positions matching TRBD1. Germline lookup yields CDR1 MGHRA and CDR2 YSYEKL. Trimming took 6 bases from V and 2 from J; bases not matched to a gene: 10. The CDR3 is 15 amino acids. In nucleotides, the CDR3 is TGCGCCAGCAGACCCCTGGAACAGGGGCCCTACGAGCAGTACTTC. It specifies CASRPLEQGPYEQYF.

This chain uses TRBV28 with TRBJ2-1; 7 bases match TRBD2. CDR3 length equals 15 residues. Losses at the gene ends were 6 bases for V and 4 bases for J; bases not matched to a gene: 9. Germline V lookup: CDR1 MDHEN, CDR2 SYDVKM. CDR3 protein: CASRESGASYNEQFF. CDR3 nucleotides: TGTGCCAGCAGGGAGAGCGGGGCCTCATACAATGAGCAGTTCTTC.

The V call is TRBV7-2, the J call TRBJ2-4, with D unresolved. The CDR3 extends over 15 amino acids. The ends were cut back, 6 bases at V and 4 bases at J, with 16 bases in the middle. The germline CDR1 and CDR2 sequences are SGHTA and FQGNSA. The CDR3 DNA reads as TGTGCCAGCAGTCCTAGGCCCAGCGCGAAAAACATTCAGTACTTC. Its translation is CASSPRPSAKNIQYF.

The chain couples TRBV2 to TRBJ2-1; 8 bases line up with TRBD2. The V and J ends lost 2 bases and 1 base, in that order; junction bases with no gene match: 10. Germline CDR1 SNHLY, CDR2 FYNNEI. The CDR3 covers 18 residues. The CDR3 coding sequence is TGTGCCAGCAGTGAATGGAGCGGGGGCCAGAAATCCTACAATGAGCAGTTCTTC. Translated, it gives CASSEWSGGQKSYNEQFF.

This clone was seen a single time. V gene TRBV19 combines with J gene TRBJ1-1; no clear D gene. The germline V and J ends were trimmed by 1 base and 10 bases, with 16 bases remaining between them. The CDR3 is made up of 14 amino acids. The germline V gene has CDR1 LNHDA and CDR2 SQIVND (reference sequence). The CDR3 DNA reads as TGTGCCAGTAGTATAGTTCCCAACCCAAGCGGAGCTTTCTTT. Its translation is CASSIVPNPSGAFF.